This is a list of T cell receptor beta chains from one sample in a study of prognosis after radiotherapy for stage I lung cancer. TCRdb re-called the multiplex PCR reads through MiXCR, storing one row per CDR3 protein. Of about 51,000 distinct CDR3 sequences listed, less than 45% were seen once; the top ten hold about 8.3%. The material was PBMCs, obtained before or after stereotactic body radiation therapy (not recorded which). These receptors came from a donor aged 50 or older with non-small cell lung cancer. Both conserved end residues are part of each CDR3. A D gene is named only where the DNA matches it firmly. Rows may omit the clone size; those that give it use once, few, many or a size class.

v_call	cdr3_length	d_call	clone_size	j_call	cdr3_aa	cdr3_nt
TRBV24-1	14	TRBD2	many	TRBJ2-3	CATSGPSGRDTQYF	TGTGCCACCAGTGGGCCTAGCGGGAGGGATACGCAGTATTTT
TRBV15	17	NA	once	TRBJ2-1	CATSRDLAWRGDNGQFF	TGTGCCACCAGCAGAGACTTGGCGTGGAGGGGGGACAATGGGCAGTTCTTC
TRBV4-2	15	NA	many	TRBJ2-3	CASSQDLSRGNTQYF	TGTGCCAGCAGCCAAGATCTGTCACGGGGGAATACGCAGTATTTT
TRBV20-1	15	TRBD1	once	TRBJ1-1	CSATGGAGMNAESFF	TGCAGTGCTACAGGGGGCGCCGGGATGAACGCTGAATCTTTCTTT
TRBV5-1	15	NA	many	TRBJ2-7	CASSNNRAPNWEQYF	TGCGCCAGCAGCAACAACAGGGCACCTAACTGGGAGCAGTACTTC
TRBV7-2	13	NA	many	TRBJ2-5	CASSLVRKETQYF	TGTGCCAGCAGCTTAGTCCGGAAAGAGACCCAGTACTTC
TRBV30	14	NA	once	TRBJ1-6	CAWSVLTEASPLHF	TGTGCCTGGAGTGTCCTGACAGAAGCTTCACCCCTCCACTTT
TRBV6-1	13	NA	NA	TRBJ2-5	CAINLGRQETQYF	TGTGCCATCAATCTGGGTCGCCAAGAGACCCAGTACTTC
TRBV20-1	14	TRBD1	many	TRBJ1-4	CSAHDRGGGEKLFF	TGCAGTGCCCACGACAGGGGAGGGGGGGAAAAACTGTTTTTT
TRBV15	16	NA	many	TRBJ2-7	CATSHTNTGSGREQYF	TGTGCCACCAGCCATACGAATACAGGGTCAGGTCGCGAGCAGTACTTC
TRBV10-3	14	TRBD2	few	TRBJ2-5	CAISVGSGSETQYF	TGTGCCATCAGTGTGGGCAGCGGGAGCGAGACCCAGTACTTC
TRBV7-9	15	NA	many	TRBJ1-3	CASSLGDISGNTIYF	TGTGCCAGCAGCTTAGGGGACATCTCTGGAAACACCATATATTTT
TRBV7-6	15	NA	many	TRBJ2-3	CASSLVGSWPDTQYF	TGTGCCAGCAGCTTAGTAGGAAGTTGGCCAGATACGCAGTATTTT
TRBV4-2	16	NA	many	TRBJ2-2	CASRPLRGTKAGELFF	TGTGCCAGCAGACCCCTCCGAGGGACCAAAGCGGGGGAGCTGTTTTTT
TRBV19	18	TRBD2	NA	TRBJ2-3	CASSTQLLGGSQLDTQYF	TGTGCCAGTAGTACCCAACTTCTGGGGGGGTCCCAGTTGGATACGCAGTATTTT
TRBV24-1	18	TRBD2	many	TRBJ2-3	CATSDSASAGGVTDTQYF	TGTGCCACCAGTGATTCCGCTTCAGCGGGAGGGGTCACAGATACGCAGTATTTT
TRBV11-3	13	NA	many	TRBJ1-1	CASSAEGSTEAFF	TGTGCCAGCAGCGCCGAGGGGAGCACTGAAGCTTTCTTT
TRBV5-1	15	TRBD1	medium-sized	TRBJ2-2	CASSLGQGGTGELFF	TGCGCCAGCAGCTTGGGACAGGGGGGCACCGGGGAGCTGTTTTTT
TRBV2	15	NA	many	TRBJ2-5	CASTPRQGRMETQYF	TGTGCCAGCACCCCTCGCCAGGGGCGTATGGAGACCCAGTACTTC
TRBV20-1	15	NA	many	TRBJ2-3	CSAGGVDFGTDTQYF	TGCAGTGCCGGAGGCGTGGATTTTGGCACAGATACGCAGTATTTT
TRBV7-9	13	NA	many	TRBJ2-5	CASSRSEGETQYF	TGTGCCAGCAGCCGGTCAGAGGGGGAGACCCAGTACTTC
TRBV3-2	13	NA	many	TRBJ2-7	CASSRSGSSEQYF	TGTGCCAGCAGCCGTAGCGGGAGCTCCGAGCAGTACTTC
TRBV7-9	17	TRBD2	NA	TRBJ2-1	CASSSQRGLWGYNEQFF	TGTGCCAGCAGCTCTCAGCGGGGCCTGTGGGGGTACAATGAGCAGTTCTTC
TRBV2	15	TRBD2	many	TRBJ2-3	CASSPRLAYTDTQYF	TGTGCCAGCAGTCCCCGACTAGCCTACACAGATACGCAGTATTTT
TRBV27	15	NA	many	TRBJ1-4	CASSLIDATNEKLFF	TGTGCCAGCAGTTTAATCGATGCAACTAATGAAAAACTGTTTTTT
TRBV5-4	13	NA	NA	TRBJ2-5	CASSLAAQETQYF	TGTGCCAGCAGCTTGGCAGCCCAAGAGACCCAGTACTTC
TRBV7-6	13	NA	many	TRBJ2-3	CASSLATAGTQYF	TGTGCCAGCAGCTTAGCTACGGCAGGGACGCAGTATTTT
TRBV7-2	17	TRBD2	NA	TRBJ2-1	CASSLGGGVVSYNEQFF	TGTGCCAGCAGCTTGGGGGGGGGAGTGGTCTCCTACAATGAGCAGTTCTTC
TRBV20-1	14	NA	many	TRBJ1-5	CSARVRHQGQPQHF	TGCAGTGCTAGAGTGCGGCACCAAGGTCAGCCCCAGCATTTT
TRBV6-1	14	TRBD1	many	TRBJ1-2	CASSPAGGAYGYTF	TGTGCCAGCAGTCCGGCAGGGGGCGCATATGGCTACACCTTC
TRBV6-1	12	NA	many	TRBJ1-2	CASTTDTYGYTF	TGTGCCAGCACTACCGACACGTATGGCTACACCTTC
TRBV11-3	15	TRBD1	many	TRBJ2-2	CASSSGQGSTGELFF	TGTGCCAGCAGCTCGGGACAGGGGTCCACCGGGGAGCTGTTTTTT
TRBV7-2	16	NA	NA	TRBJ2-5	CASSLVDMLTQETQYF	TGTGCCAGCAGCTTAGTGGACATGCTGACCCAAGAGACCCAGTACTTC
TRBV5-4	14	TRBD1	many	TRBJ1-2	CASSLQGVHYGYTF	TGTGCCAGCAGCCTACAGGGGGTGCACTATGGCTACACCTTC
TRBV4-1	16	NA	many	TRBJ2-7	CASSQAVTGSGYEQYF	TGCGCCAGCAGCCAAGCAGTGACAGGATCGGGTTACGAGCAGTACTTC
TRBV5-1	15	TRBD2	few	TRBJ2-1	CASSLVAGAYNEQFF	TGCGCCAGCAGCTTGGTTGCGGGAGCCTACAATGAGCAGTTCTTC
TRBV10-3	14	NA	few	TRBJ2-1	CAISGTENNNEQFF	TGTGCCATCAGTGGGACAGAGAATAACAATGAGCAGTTCTTC
TRBV14	17	TRBD2	many	TRBJ2-3	CASSHMKAGAPTDTQYF	TGTGCCAGCAGCCATATGAAAGCGGGAGCCCCCACAGATACGCAGTATTTT
TRBV7-8	16	TRBD2	many	TRBJ2-7	CASSFGGGRSSYEQYF	TGTGCCAGCAGCTTCGGCGGGGGGAGGAGCTCCTACGAGCAGTACTTC
TRBV19	13	NA	many	TRBJ2-7	CASSMGRPYEQYF	TGTGCCAGTAGTATGGGGCGACCCTACGAGCAGTACTTC
TRBV20-1	14	NA	NA	TRBJ1-3	CSARYGSTGNTIYF	TGCAGTGCTAGATACGGGTCAACTGGAAACACCATATATTTT
TRBV28	13	NA	many	TRBJ2-3	CASSFVWGDTQYF	TGTGCCAGCAGTTTTGTTTGGGGAGATACGCAGTATTTT
TRBV6-1	16	NA	many	TRBJ2-7	CASSEGYFSWDYEQYF	TGTGCCAGCTCTGAAGGATATTTTTCGTGGGACTACGAGCAGTACTTC
TRBV6-5	16	NA	many	TRBJ2-2	CASSYRRSPNTGELFF	TGTGCCAGCAGTTACAGAAGGAGTCCGAACACCGGGGAGCTGTTTTTT
TRBV20-1	14	NA	many	TRBJ2-1	CSARAAGSYNEQFF	TGCAGTGCTAGAGCGGCCGGTTCCTACAATGAGCAGTTCTTC